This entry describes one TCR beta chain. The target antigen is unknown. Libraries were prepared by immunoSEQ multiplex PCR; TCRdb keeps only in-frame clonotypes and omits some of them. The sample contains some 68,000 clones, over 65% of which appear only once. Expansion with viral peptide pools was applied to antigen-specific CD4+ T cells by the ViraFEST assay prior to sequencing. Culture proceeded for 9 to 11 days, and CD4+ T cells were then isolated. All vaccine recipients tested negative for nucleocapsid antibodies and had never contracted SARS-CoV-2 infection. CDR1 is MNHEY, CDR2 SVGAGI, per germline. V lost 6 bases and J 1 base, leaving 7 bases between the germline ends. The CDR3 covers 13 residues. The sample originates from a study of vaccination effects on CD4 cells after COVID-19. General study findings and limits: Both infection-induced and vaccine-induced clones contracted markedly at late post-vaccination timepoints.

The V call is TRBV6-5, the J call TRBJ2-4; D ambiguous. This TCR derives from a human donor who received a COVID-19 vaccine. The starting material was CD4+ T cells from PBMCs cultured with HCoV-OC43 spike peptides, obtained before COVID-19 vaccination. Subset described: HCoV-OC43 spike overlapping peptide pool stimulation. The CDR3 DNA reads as TGTGCCAGCAGCTACGATGCCAAAAACATTCAGTACTTC. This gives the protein CASSYDAKNIQYF.